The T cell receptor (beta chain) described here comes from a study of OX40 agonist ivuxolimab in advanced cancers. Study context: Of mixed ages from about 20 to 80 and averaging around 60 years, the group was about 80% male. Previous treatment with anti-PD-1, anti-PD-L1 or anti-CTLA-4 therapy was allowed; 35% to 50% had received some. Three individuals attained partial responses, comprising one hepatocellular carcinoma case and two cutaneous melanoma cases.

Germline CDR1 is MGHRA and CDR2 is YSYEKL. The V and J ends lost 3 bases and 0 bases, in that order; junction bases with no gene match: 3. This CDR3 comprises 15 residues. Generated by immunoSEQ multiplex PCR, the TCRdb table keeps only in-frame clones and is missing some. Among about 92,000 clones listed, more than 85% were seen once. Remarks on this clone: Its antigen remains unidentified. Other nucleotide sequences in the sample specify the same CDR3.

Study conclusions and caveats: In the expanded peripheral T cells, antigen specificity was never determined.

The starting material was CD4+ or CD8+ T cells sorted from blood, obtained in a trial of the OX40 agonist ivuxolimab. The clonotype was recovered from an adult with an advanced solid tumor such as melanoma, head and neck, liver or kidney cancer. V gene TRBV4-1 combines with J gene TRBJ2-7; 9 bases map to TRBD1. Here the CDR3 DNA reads TGCGCCAGCAGCCAGCCGGGACAGGGCTCCTACGAGCAGTACTTC. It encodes CASSQPGQGSYEQYF.